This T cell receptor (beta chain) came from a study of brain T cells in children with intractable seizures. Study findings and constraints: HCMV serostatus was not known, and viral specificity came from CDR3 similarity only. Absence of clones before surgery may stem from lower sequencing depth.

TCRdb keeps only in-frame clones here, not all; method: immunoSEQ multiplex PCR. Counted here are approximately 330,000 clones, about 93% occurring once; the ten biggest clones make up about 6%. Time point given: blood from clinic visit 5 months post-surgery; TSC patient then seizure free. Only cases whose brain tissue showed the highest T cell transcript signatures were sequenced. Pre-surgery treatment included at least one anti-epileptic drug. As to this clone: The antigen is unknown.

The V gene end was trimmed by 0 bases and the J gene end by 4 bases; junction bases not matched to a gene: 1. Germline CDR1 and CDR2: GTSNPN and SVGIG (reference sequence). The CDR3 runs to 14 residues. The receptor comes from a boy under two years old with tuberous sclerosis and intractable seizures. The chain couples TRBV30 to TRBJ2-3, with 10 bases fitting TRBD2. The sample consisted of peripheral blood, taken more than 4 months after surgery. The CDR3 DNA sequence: TGTGCCTGGAGTGTAGCGGGAGGGCCAGATACGCAGTATTTT. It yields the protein CAWSVAGGPDTQYF.